The present TCR beta chain was sequenced within a study of blood T cell repertoires in COVID-19. Study-wide background: PBMCs, B-cell-depleted T cells, or T cells provided the cDNA or gDNA that made up the material.

Germline V lookup: CDR1 MGHDK, CDR2 SYGVNS. Trimming pared 7 bases from V and 9 bases from J, leaving 13 bases between. The CDR3 is made up of 12 amino acids. Per the study methods: Amplified reference gene primers provided the basis for estimating nucleated cell counts. Sequencing used immunoSEQ multiplex PCR; TCRdb keeps in-frame clones, though not all of them. D and trimming were read from the DNA, whereas the V and J calls and clone size are those reported in that table. The table shows fewer than 250,000 clones, with roughly 90% occurring only once. The source material was peripheral blood. This rearrangement joins TRBV25-1 to TRBJ2-4; D is undetermined. The source is a woman aged 55 to 70 with acute or convalescent COVID-19. The CDR3 DNA reads TGTGCCAGCACCGCCCCCAGTGGCATTCAGTACTTC. Translation gives CASTAPSGIQYF.